This T cell receptor (beta chain) derives from a study of blood T cells in healthy people across ages. Study information: Template switching recovered approximately one barcoded beta molecule for every two T cells. Findings of the study overall: A roughly linear fall in TCR beta diversity per million T cells was seen with increasing age. No one knew whether donors had CMV, which possibly confounded expanded clonotype changes.

The V gene lost 8 bases and the J gene lost 3 bases, with 10 bases spanning the gap. CDR1 is SGHVS, CDR2 FNYEAQ, per germline. The CDR3 extends over 12 amino acids. A second roughly 6 to 11 cycle PCR used barcoded and J-beta primers. Researchers report that a template-switch adaptor with 12 random nucleotides tagged each cDNA molecule. TCRdb redid the calling of the 5' RACE reads with MiXCR, one entry per CDR3 protein. This sample has hundreds of thousands of distinct CDR3 sequences; approximately 21% occur once, and the top ten carry roughly 3.6%. Comment on this clonotype: The antigen remains unidentified.

The TCR comes from a man between 65 and 85 years old in good health. The chain has TRBV7-6 and TRBJ2-5; D remains unclear. The sample was blood. CDR3 nucleotide sequence: TGTGCCAGCCTGAGTGGAAAAGAGACCCAGTACTTC. It codes for CASLSGKETQYF.